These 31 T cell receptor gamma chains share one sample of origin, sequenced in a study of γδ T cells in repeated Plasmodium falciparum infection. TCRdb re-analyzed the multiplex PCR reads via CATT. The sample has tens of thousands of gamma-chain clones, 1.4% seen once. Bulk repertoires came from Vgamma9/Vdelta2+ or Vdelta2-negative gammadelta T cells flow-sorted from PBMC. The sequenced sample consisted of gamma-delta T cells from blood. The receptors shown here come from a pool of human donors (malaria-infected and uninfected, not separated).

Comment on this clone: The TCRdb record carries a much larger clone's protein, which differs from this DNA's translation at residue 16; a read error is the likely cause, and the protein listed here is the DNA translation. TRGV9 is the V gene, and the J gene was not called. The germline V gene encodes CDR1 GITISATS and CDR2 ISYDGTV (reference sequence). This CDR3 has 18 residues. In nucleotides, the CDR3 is TGTGCCTTGTGGGAGGTGCATGGAGGAGAGTTGGGCAAAAAAATCAGGGTATTT. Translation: CALWEVHGGELGKKIRVF.

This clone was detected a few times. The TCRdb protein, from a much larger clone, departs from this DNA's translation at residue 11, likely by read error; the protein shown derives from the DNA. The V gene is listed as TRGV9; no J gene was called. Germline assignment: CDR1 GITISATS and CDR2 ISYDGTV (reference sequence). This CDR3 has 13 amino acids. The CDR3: CASYGLGKKIRVF. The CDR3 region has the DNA TGTGCCTCCTATGGGTTGGGCAAAAAAATCAGGGTATTT.

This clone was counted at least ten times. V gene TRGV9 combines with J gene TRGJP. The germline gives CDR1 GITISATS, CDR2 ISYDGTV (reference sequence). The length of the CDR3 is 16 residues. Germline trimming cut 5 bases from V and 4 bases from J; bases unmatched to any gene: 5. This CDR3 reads CALWALQELGKKIKVF. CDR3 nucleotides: TGTGCCTTGTGGGCCTTACAAGAGTTGGGCAAAAAAATCAAGGTATTT.

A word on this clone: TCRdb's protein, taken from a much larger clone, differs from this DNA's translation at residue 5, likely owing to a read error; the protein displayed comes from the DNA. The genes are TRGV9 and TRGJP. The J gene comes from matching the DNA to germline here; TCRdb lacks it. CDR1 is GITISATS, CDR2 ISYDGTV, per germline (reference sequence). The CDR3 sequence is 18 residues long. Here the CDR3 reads CALWGVQVVELGKKIKVF. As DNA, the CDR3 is TGTGCCTTGTGGGGGGTGCAAGTGGTGGAGTTGGGCAAAAAAATCAAGGTATTT.

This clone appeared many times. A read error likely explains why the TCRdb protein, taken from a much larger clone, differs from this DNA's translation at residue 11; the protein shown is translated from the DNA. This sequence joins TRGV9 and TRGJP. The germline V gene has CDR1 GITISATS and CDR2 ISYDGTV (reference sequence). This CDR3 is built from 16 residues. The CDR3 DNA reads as TGTGCCTTGTGGGAAGAGCTCGAGTTGGGCGAAAAAATCAAGGTATTT. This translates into CALWEELELGEKIKVF.

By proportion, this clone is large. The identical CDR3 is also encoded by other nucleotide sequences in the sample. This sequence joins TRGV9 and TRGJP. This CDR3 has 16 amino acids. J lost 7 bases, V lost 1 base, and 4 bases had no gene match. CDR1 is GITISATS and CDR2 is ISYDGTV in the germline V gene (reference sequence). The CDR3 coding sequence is TGTGCCTTGTGGGAGGTAAAGGAGTTGGGCAAAAAAATCAAGGTATTT. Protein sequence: CALWEVKELGKKIKVF.

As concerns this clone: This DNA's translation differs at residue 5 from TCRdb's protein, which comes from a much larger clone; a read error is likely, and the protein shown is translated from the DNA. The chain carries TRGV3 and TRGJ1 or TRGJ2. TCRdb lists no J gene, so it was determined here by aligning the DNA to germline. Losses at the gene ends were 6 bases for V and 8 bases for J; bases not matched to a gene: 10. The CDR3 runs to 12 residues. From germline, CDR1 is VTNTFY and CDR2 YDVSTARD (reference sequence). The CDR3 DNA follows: TGTGCCACCTGGAACCGTATACATAAGAAACTCTTT. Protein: CATWNRIHKKLF.

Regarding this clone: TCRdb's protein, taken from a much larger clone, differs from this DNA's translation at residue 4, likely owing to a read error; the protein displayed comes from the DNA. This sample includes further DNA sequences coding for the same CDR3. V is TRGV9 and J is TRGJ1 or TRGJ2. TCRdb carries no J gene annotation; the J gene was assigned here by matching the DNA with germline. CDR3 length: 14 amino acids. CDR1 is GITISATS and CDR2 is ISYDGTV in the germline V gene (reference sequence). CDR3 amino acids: CALREVLNYYKKLF. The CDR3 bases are TGTGCCTTGAGGGAGGTGTTGAATTATTATAAGAAACTCTTT.

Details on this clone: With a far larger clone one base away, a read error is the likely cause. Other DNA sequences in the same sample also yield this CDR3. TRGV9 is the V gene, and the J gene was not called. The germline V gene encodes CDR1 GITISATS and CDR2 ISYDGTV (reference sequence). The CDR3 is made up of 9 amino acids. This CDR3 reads CALGPKKLF. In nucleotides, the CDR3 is TGTGCCTTGGGACCCAAGAAGCTCTTT.

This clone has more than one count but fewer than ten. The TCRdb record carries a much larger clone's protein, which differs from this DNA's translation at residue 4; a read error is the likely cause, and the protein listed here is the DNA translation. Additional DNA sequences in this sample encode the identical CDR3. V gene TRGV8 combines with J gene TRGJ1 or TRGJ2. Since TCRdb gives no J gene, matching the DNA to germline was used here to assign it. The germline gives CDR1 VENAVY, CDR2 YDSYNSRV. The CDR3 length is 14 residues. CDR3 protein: CATRDNKNYYKKLF. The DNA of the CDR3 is TGTGCCACCAGGGACAACAAGAATTATTATAAGAAACTCTTT.

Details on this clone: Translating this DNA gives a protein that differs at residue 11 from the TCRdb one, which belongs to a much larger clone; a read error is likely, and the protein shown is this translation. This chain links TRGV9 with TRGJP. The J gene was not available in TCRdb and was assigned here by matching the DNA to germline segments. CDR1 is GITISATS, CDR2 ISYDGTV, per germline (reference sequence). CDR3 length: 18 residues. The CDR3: CALWEKPRGESGKKIKVF. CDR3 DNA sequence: TGTGCCTTGTGGGAGAAACCAAGGGGGGAGTCGGGCAAAAAAATCAAGGTATTT.

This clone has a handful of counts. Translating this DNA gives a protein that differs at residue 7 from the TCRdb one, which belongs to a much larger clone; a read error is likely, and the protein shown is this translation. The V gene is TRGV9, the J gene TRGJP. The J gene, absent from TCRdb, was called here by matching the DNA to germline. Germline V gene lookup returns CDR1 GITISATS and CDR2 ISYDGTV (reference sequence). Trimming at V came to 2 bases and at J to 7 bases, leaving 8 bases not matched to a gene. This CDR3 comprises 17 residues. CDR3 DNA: TGTGCCTTGTGGGAGGATTTCAGCGAGTTGGGCAAAAAAATCAAGGTATTT. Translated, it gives CALWEDFSELGKKIKVF.

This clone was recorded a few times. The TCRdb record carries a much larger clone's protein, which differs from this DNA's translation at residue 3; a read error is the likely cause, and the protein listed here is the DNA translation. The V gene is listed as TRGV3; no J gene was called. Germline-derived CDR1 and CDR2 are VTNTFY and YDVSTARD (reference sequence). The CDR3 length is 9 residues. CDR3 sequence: CANWGPRVF. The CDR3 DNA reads TGTGCCAACTGGGGGCCCCGGGTCTTT.

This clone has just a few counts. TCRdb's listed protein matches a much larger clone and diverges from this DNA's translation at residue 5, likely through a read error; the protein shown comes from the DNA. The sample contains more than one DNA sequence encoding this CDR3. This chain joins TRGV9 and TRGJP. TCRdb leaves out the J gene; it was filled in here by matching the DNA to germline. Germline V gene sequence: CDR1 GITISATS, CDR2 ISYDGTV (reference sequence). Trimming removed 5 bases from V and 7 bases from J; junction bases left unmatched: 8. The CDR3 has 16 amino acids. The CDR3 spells CALWGVAELGKKIKVF. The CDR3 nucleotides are TGTGCCTTGTGGGGGGTCGCGGAGTTGGGCAAAAAAATCAAGGTATTT.

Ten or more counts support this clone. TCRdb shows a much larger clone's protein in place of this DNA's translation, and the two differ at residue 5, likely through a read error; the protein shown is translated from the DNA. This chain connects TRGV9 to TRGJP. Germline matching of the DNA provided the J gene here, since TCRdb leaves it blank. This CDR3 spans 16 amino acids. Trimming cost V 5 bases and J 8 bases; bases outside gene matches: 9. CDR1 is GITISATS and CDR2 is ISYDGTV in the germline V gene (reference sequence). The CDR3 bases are TGTGCCTTGTGGGGGCCTCTGAAGTTGGGCAAAAAAATCAAGGTATTT. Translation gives CALWGPLKLGKKIKVF.

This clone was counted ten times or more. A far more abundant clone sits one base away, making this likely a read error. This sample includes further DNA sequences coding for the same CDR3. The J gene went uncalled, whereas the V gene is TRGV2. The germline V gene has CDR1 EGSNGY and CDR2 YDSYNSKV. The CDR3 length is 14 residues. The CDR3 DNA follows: TGTGCCACCTGGGACGGGCCGCGATATTATAAGAAGCTCTTT. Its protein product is CATWDGPRYYKKLF.

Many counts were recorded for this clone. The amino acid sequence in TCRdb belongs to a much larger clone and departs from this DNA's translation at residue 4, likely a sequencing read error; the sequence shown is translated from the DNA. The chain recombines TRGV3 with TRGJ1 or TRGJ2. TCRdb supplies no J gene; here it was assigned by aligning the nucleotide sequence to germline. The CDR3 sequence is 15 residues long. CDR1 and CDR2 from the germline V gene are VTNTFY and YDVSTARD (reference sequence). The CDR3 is CATCDRPPNYYKKLF. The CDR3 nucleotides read TGTGCCACCTGCGACAGGCCGCCGAATTATTATAAGAAACTCTTT.

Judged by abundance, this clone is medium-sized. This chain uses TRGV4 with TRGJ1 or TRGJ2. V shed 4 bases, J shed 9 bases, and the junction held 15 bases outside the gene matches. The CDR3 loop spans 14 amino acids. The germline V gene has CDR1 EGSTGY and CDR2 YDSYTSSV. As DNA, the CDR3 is TGTGCCACCTGGGACGGGAGGGGGCATGGTAAGAAACTCTTT. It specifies CATWDGRGHGKKLF.

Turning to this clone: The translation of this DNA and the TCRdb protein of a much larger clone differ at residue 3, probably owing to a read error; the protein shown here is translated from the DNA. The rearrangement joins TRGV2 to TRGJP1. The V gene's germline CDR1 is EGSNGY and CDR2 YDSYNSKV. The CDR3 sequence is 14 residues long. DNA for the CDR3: TGTGCCGCCTGGGACGGGAGGTCTGGTTGGTTCAAGATATTT. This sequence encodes CAAWDGRSGWFKIF.

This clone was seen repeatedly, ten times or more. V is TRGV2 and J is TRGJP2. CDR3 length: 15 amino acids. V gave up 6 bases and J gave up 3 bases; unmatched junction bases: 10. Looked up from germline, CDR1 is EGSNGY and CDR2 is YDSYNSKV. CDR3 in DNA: TGTGCCACCTGGTCCCGGGGTGGTAGTGATTGGATCAAGACGTTT. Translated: CATWSRGGSDWIKTF.

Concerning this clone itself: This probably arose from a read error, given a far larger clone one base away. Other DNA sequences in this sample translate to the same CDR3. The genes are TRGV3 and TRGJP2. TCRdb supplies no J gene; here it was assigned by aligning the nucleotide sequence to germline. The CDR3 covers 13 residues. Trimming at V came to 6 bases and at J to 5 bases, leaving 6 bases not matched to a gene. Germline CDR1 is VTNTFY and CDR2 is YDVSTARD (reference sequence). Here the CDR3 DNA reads TGTGCCACCTGGCGTTACAGTGATTGGATCAAGACGTTT. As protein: CATWRYSDWIKTF.

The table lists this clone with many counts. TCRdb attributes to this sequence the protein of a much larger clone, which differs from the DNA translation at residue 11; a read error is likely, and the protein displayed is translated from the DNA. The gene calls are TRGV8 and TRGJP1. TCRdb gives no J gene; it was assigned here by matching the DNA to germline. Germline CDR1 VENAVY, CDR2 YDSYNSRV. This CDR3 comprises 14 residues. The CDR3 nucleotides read TGTGCCACCTGGGATATTGGCACTGGTTGGTCCAAGATATTT. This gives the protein CATWDIGTGWSKIF.

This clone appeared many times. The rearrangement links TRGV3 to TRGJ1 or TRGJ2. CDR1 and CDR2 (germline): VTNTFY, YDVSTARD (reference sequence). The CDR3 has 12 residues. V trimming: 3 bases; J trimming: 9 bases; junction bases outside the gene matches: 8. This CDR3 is CATWDGYFKKLF. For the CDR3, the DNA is TGTGCCACCTGGGACGGATACTTTAAGAAACTCTTT.

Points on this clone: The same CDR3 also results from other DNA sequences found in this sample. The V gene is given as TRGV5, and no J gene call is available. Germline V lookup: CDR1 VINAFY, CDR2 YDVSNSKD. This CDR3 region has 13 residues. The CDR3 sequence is CATWDRRGYKKLF. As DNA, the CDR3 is TGTGCCACCTGGGACAGGCGAGGATACAAGAAGCTCTTT.

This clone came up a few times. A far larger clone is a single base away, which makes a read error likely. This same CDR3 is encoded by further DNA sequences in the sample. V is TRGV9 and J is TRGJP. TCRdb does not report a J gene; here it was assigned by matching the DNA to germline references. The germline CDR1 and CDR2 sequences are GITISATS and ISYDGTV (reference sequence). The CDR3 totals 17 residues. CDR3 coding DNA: TGTGCCTTGTGGGAGAATACTCAAGAGTTGGGCAAAAAGATCAAGGTATTT. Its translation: CALWENTQELGKKIKVF.

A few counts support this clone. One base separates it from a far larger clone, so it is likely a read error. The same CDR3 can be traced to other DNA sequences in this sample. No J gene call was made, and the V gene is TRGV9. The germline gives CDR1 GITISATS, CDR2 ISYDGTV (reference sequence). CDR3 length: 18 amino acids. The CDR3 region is CALWEVQAEELGKKIKVF. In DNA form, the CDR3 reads TGTGCCTTGTGGGAGGTGCAAGCCGAAGAGTTGGGCAAAAAAATTAAGGTATTT.

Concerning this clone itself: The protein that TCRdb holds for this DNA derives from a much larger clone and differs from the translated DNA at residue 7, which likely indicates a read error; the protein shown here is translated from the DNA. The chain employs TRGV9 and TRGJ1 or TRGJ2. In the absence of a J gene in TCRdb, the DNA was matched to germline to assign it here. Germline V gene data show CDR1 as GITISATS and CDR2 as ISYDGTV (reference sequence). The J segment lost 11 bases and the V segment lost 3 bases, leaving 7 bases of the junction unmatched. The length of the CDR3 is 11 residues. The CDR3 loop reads CALWESCEKLF. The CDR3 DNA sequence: TGTGCCTTGTGGGAGTCCTGCGAGAAACTCTTT.

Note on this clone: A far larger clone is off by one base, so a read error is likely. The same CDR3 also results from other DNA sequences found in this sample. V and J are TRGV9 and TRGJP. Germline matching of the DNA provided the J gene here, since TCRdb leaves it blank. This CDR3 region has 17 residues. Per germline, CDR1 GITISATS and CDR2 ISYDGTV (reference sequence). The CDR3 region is CALWDLSQELGKKIKVF. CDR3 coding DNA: TGTGCCTTGTGGGACCTTTCGCAAGAGCTGGGCAAAAAAATCAAGGTATTT.

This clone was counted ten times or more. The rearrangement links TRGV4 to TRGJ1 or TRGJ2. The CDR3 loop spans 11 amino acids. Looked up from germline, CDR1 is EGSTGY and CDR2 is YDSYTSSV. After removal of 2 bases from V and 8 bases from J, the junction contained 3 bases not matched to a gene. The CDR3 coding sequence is TGTGCCACCTGGGATGCTCATAAGAAACTCTTT. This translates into CATWDAHKKLF.

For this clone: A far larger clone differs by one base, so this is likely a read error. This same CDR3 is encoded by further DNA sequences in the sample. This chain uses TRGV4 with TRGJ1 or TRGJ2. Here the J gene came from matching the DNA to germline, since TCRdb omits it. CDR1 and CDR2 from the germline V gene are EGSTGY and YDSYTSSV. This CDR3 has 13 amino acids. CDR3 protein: CATWDGRCYKKLF. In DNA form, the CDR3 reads TGTGCTACCTGGGATGGGCGGTGTTATAAGAAACTCTTT.

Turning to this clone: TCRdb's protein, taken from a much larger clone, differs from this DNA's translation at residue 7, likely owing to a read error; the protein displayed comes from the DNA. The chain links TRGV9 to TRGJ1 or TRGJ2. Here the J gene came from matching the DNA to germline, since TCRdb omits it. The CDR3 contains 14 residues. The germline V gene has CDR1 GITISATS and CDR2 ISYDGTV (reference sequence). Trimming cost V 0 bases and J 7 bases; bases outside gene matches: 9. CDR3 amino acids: CALWEVRRGYKKLF. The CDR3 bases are TGTGCCTTGTGGGAGGTGCGGAGGGGATATAAGAAACTCTTT.